Listed here are 16 T cell receptor beta chains from one sample, sequenced in a study of graft-versus-host responses after intestinal transplantation (dated by TCRdb to the early 2020s). Libraries were prepared through the immunoSEQ multiplex PCR assay. This immuneACCESS table, as held by TCRdb, lists in-frame sequences with V and J called but not all clones. Of the missing ones, under half trace to an unresolved V gene in checked studies; the others have no known cause. The sample yields fewer than 50,000 clones; about 91% were counted once. The top ten hold approximately 4.7% of the sample. The source was PBMCs, collected 524 days after transplant. These receptors came from a human patient who received an intestinal transplant, so some T cells may come from the graft donor.

This sequence joins TRBV9 and TRBJ2-1; D remains unclear. Germline CDR1 is SGDLS and CDR2 is YYNGEE. V lost 0 bases to trimming and J lost 5 bases, with 12 bases between them. The CDR3 runs 15 residues. As DNA, the CDR3 is TGTGCCAGCAGCGTAGTAAGTGGGCATGACAATGAGCAGTTCTTC. This codes for CASSVVSGHDNEQFF.

The chain uses TRBV7-9 and TRBJ2-3; 10 bases fit TRBD2. CDR3 length: 17 residues. The V and J ends lost 3 bases and 4 bases, in that order; junction bases with no gene match: 10. The germline gives CDR1 SEHNR, CDR2 FQNEAQ (reference sequence). The chain's CDR3 is CASSFNSAGGHPDTQYF. CDR3 DNA sequence: TGTGCCAGCAGCTTTAACTCAGCGGGAGGGCACCCAGATACGCAGTATTTT.

V usage is TRBV4-1 and J usage is TRBJ2-1, with D maybe TRBD2 (5 bases). The germline gives CDR1 MGHRA, CDR2 YSYEKL. The CDR3 covers 14 residues. V lost 1 base and J 13 bases, leaving 17 bases between the germline ends. As DNA, the CDR3 is TGCGCCAGCAGCCAAGCTAACGGGATAATGATTCAGTTCTTC. As protein: CASSQANGIMIQFF.

The chain has TRBV18 and TRBJ1-3; D call uncertain. Germline-derived CDR1 and CDR2 are KGHSH and LQKENI. Between the trimmed V and J ends, which lost 6 bases and 4 bases, there was a span of 10 bases. CDR3 length: 13 residues. The CDR3, as DNA: TGTGCCAGCTCGCTGTCCGGGGGAAACACCATATATTTT. Translation: CASSLSGGNTIYF. The whole variable domain, filled in from reference TRBV18 and TRBJ1-3, reads NAGVMQNPRHLVRRRGQEARLRCSPMKGHSHVYWYRQLPEEGLKFMVYLQKENIIDESGMPKERFSAEFPKEGPSILRIQQVVRGDSAAYFCASSLSGGNTIYFGEGSWLTVV.

The chain links TRBV19 to TRBJ1-2, with 7 bases matching TRBD1. This CDR3 region has 15 residues. The V and J ends lost 1 base and 4 bases, in that order; junction bases with no gene match: 6. Germline CDR1 reads LNHDA; CDR2 reads SQIVND (reference sequence). CDR3 DNA sequence: TGTGCCAGTAGTATAGGGGACAGTCGATTCTATGGCTACACCTTC. This translates into CASSIGDSRFYGYTF. Drawing the rest from reference TRBV19 and TRBJ1-2, the complete variable domain is DGGITQSPKYLFRKEGQNVTLSCEQNLNHDAMYWYRQDPGQGLRLIYYSQIVNDFQKGDIAEGYSVSREKKESFPLTVTSAQKNPTAFYLCASSIGDSRFYGYTFGSGTRLTVV.

As for this clone: This same CDR3 is encoded by further DNA sequences in the sample. V and J are TRBV27 and TRBJ2-5; D is uncertain. CDR1 MNHEY and CDR2 SMNVEV come from the germline V gene (reference sequence). V lost 3 bases, J lost 0 bases, and 5 bases lay in between. This CDR3 spans 13 amino acids. CDR3 region: CASSLSYQETQYF. The CDR3 DNA sequence: TGTGCCAGCAGTTTGTCGTACCAAGAGACCCAGTACTTC.

The chain links TRBV19 to TRBJ1-1; D is unclear. In germline, CDR1 is LNHDA, CDR2 SQIVND (reference sequence). V was pared by 1 base and J by 3 bases, with 15 bases between. The CDR3 has 16 amino acids. Here the CDR3 reads CASSIVESVGYTEAFF. The CDR3 DNA reads as TGTGCCAGTAGTATAGTGGAGTCCGTCGGGTACACTGAAGCTTTCTTT. Supplemented by reference TRBV19 and TRBJ1-1, the full variable domain reads DGGITQSPKYLFRKEGQNVTLSCEQNLNHDAMYWYRQDPGQGLRLIYYSQIVNDFQKGDIAEGYSVSREKKESFPLTVTSAQKNPTAFYLCASSIVESVGYTEAFFGQGTRLTVV.

The chain links TRBV19 to TRBJ2-5, with D tentatively TRBD1 (6 bases). Germline V gives CDR1 LNHDA, CDR2 SQIVND (reference sequence). The V end lost 6 bases, the J end lost 5 bases, and 16 bases lay between the germline ends. The CDR3 totals 14 residues. CDR3 nucleotides: TGTGCCAGTAGCAGGGGCAGGGTGTGGGAGACCCAGTACTTC. Its translation is CASSRGRVWETQYF.

This clone came up once. The rearrangement links TRBV4-3 to TRBJ2-1, with TRBD2 identical over 7 bases. The CDR3 contains 17 residues. With 0 bases clipped from V and 0 bases from J, the junction kept 5 bases outside the gene matches. From germline, CDR1 is LGHNA and CDR2 YSLEER. This CDR3 reads CASSQEASGSSYNEQFF. The CDR3 DNA reads as TGCGCCAGCAGCCAAGAAGCTAGCGGTAGCTCCTACAATGAGCAGTTCTTC.

The genes are TRBV5-5 and TRBJ2-7; 11 bases agree with TRBD2. CDR1 and CDR2 from the germline V gene are SGHKS and YYEKEE (reference sequence). V lost 1 base and J lost 0; bases outside the gene matches: 0. The CDR3 has 15 residues. CDR3 amino acids: CASSLTSGSSYEQYF. The DNA of the CDR3 is TGTGCCAGCAGCTTGACTAGCGGGAGCTCCTACGAGCAGTACTTC.

The chain combines TRBV19 with TRBJ1-1, with a tentative D call TRBD1 (5 bases). Germline CDR1 and CDR2: LNHDA and SQIVND (reference sequence). The CDR3 spans 14 residues. Trimming shortened V by 6 bases and J by 5 bases, and 16 bases separated the two germline ends. The DNA of the CDR3 is TGTGCCAGTAGCTCCCGTGGGGGTAGGACTGAAGCTTTCTTT. It translates to CASSSRGGRTEAFF.

The J gene is TRBJ1-1, the V gene TRBV10-2; D gene unclear. The ends were cut back, 2 bases at V and 3 bases at J, with 13 bases in the middle. Germline CDR1 reads WSHSY; CDR2 reads SAAADI. This CDR3 has 15 amino acids. The CDR3 DNA reads TGCGCCAGCAGTGAGGTCCAAACAAGAGACACTGAAGCTTTCTTT. Its protein product is CASSEVQTRDTEAFF.

The chain carries TRBV27 and TRBJ1-5; D is undetermined. From germline, CDR1 is MNHEY and CDR2 SMNVEV (reference sequence). V lost 0 bases to trimming and J lost 3 bases, with 3 bases between them. The CDR3 has 13 residues. In DNA form, the CDR3 reads TGTGCCAGCAGTTTATCTCACAATCAGCCCCAGCATTTT. Amino acid sequence: CASSLSHNQPQHF.

The chain uses TRBV29-1 and TRBJ2-7, with TRBD2 matching 12 bases. Germline V gene lookup returns CDR1 SQVTM and CDR2 ANQGSEA. V shed 7 bases and J 0 bases; nucleotides not matched to a gene: 7. CDR3 length equals 15 residues. The CDR3 DNA reads TGCAGCGCGGTAAGACTAGCGGGGGACTCCTACGAGCAGTACTTC. This encodes CSAVRLAGDSYEQYF.

This chain connects TRBV28 to TRBJ1-2, with 8 bases identical to TRBD1. J gave up 5 bases and V 7 bases, and 12 bases lay outside the gene matches. CDR3 length equals 15 residues. In germline, CDR1 is MDHEN, CDR2 SYDVKM. CDR3 DNA: TGTGCCAGCACCTTTAGGAACAGGGGGATGTATGGCTACACCTTC. Amino acids: CASTFRNRGMYGYTF.

The gene calls are TRBV10-3 and TRBJ2-7; no clear D gene. The V end lost 7 bases, the J end lost 0 bases, and 13 bases lay between the germline ends. Looked up from germline, CDR1 is ENHRY and CDR2 is SYGVKD. The CDR3 sequence is 14 residues long. In DNA, the CDR3 is TGTGCCATCAAGGCGGTTTCCGACTCCTACGAGCAGTACTTC. Protein: CAIKAVSDSYEQYF.